One T cell receptor (beta chain) is described in this entry. The CDR3 runs to 19 residues. CDR1 and CDR2 from the germline V gene are MNHNS and SASEGT. The V and J ends lost 6 bases and 0 bases respectively, with 24 bases between them. These data belong to a study of blood T cell repertoires in COVID-19. Study at large: There were acute and convalescent COVID-19 samples, and they came from the United States, Italy and Spain. Nucleic acid was either cDNA or gDNA, and it came from T cells, B-cell-depleted T cells, or PBMCs.

Under the authors' procedure: The authors estimated nucleated cell counts from reference gene primer amplification. Produced via immunoSEQ multiplex PCR; TCRdb's table is partial and in-frame only. D and trimming come from the DNA, and the V and J calls and clone size come from that table. This table holds more than 35,000 clones, 80% found once. The TCR comes from an elderly man with active or convalescent COVID-19. The sample was peripheral blood. The chain joins TRBV6-1 to TRBJ1-5; TRBD1 is a possible D gene (5 bases). CDR3: CASREFIRAAGGSNQPQHF. CDR3 sequence (DNA): TGTGCCAGCAGGGAATTTATCCGGGCCGCCGGGGGTAGCAATCAGCCCCAGCATTTT.